Listed below are T cell receptor beta chains from one sample, sequenced in a study of cytomegalovirus exposure and HLA in healthy donors. Produced via immunoSEQ multiplex PCR; TCRdb's table is partial and in-frame only. The sample records 86,000 or so clones, about 96% being singletons. Input material: PBMCs. Receptors originate from a man younger than 35 in good health and CMV-seropositive. Both conserved end residues are part of each CDR3. Fields, in order: D gene, J gene, clone size, V gene, CDR3 protein, CDR3 DNA. A D gene is named only where the DNA matches it firmly. Only part of the rows carry a size: once, few, many, or a class if the clone is expanded.

>NA|TRBJ2-1|NA|TRBV9
CASSESGSSYNEQFF
TGTGCCAGCAGCGAAAGCGGTAGCTCCTACAATGAGCAGTTCTTC
>TRBD2|TRBJ2-1|NA|TRBV11-2
CASSLVMEAGGGVNEQFF
TGTGCCAGCAGCTTAGTGATGGAGGCGGGAGGGGGAGTCAATGAGCAGTTCTTC
>NA|TRBJ1-1|NA|TRBV30
CATGENMNTEAFF
TGTGCCACCGGGGAAAATATGAACACTGAAGCTTTCTTT
>NA|TRBJ1-2|NA|TRBV27
CASRDSGSIYGYTF
TGTGCCAGTAGGGATTCGGGATCAATCTATGGCTACACCTTC
>NA|TRBJ1-1|NA|TRBV29-1
CSVGFGGWTEAFF
TGCAGCGTTGGCTTCGGGGGTTGGACTGAAGCTTTCTTT
>NA|TRBJ1-2|NA|TRBV19
CASRPSGGLDGYTF
TGTGCCAGCCGCCCCTCGGGGGGTTTGGATGGCTACACCTTC
>TRBD2|TRBJ2-5|NA|TRBV19
CASSIASGRLVTQYF
TGTGCCAGTAGTATAGCTAGCGGGAGGTTGGTGACCCAGTACTTC
>NA|TRBJ1-5|once|TRBV30
CAWSVGQGQPQHF
TGTGCCTGGAGTGTGGGGCAGGGTCAGCCCCAGCATTTT
>NA|TRBJ2-7|NA|TRBV29-1
CSVDGGDYEQYF
TGCAGCGTTGATGGGGGCGACTACGAGCAGTACTTC
>TRBD1|TRBJ1-2|NA|TRBV6-5
CASRRTGNDGYTF
TGTGCCAGCAGACGGACAGGGAACGATGGCTACACCTTC
>NA|TRBJ2-1|NA|TRBV15
CATSSTGIDEQFF
TGTGCCACCAGCAGTACAGGCATCGATGAGCAGTTCTTC
>TRBD1|TRBJ1-2|NA|TRBV10-2
CASTGGDRDHPNYGYTF
TGCGCCAGCACCGGGGGGGACAGGGACCACCCTAACTATGGCTACACCTTC
>NA|TRBJ2-7|NA|TRBV28
CATSDPREQYF
TGTGCCACCTCCGACCCTAGAGAGCAGTACTTC
>NA|TRBJ2-4|NA|TRBV25-1
CASSAPGGGDKNIQYF
TGTGCCAGCAGTGCACCCGGCGGTGGCGATAAAAACATTCAGTACTTC
>TRBD2|TRBJ2-3|NA|TRBV19
CASSLAGGPPSDTQYF
TGTGCCAGTAGCCTAGCGGGAGGGCCTCCGTCAGATACGCAGTATTTT
>NA|TRBJ1-5|NA|TRBV19
CASSAGLVQPQHF
TGTGCCAGTTCGGCAGGGTTGGTCCAGCCCCAGCATTTT
>TRBD1|TRBJ1-2|NA|TRBV2
CASRSTGVGYGYTF
TGTGCCAGCAGGTCAACAGGGGTGGGGTATGGCTACACCTTC
>NA|TRBJ1-3|NA|TRBV18
CASSPVGNTIYF
TGTGCCAGCTCACCCGTTGGAAACACCATATATTTT
>TRBD1|TRBJ2-5|NA|TRBV28
CASSGQGIIGHKETQYF
TGTGCCAGCAGTGGACAGGGTATTATTGGGCACAAAGAGACCCAGTACTTC
>NA|TRBJ2-1|NA|TRBV11-2
CASSLRGRYSNEQFF
TGTGCCAGCAGCTTAAGGGGGAGATATAGCAATGAGCAGTTCTTC
>TRBD2|TRBJ2-3|NA|TRBV29-1
CSVRGTVSGRPTPDTQYF
TGCAGCGTTCGAGGGACAGTTAGCGGGAGGCCCACCCCAGATACGCAGTATTTT
>NA|TRBJ2-3|NA|TRBV10-3
CASANSATSTDTQYF
TGTGCCAGCGCAAATAGCGCCACTAGCACAGATACGCAGTATTTT